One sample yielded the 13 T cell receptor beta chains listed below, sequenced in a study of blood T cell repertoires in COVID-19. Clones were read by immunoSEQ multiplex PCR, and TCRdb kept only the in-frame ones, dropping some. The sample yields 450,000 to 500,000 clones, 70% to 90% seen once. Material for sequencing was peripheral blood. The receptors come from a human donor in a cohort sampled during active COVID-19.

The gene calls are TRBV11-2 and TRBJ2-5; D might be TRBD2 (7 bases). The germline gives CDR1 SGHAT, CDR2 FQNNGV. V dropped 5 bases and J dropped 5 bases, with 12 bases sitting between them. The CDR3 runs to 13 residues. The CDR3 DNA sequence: TGTGCCAGCAGCCGGGGGGCGGGGGAGACCCAGTACTTC. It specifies CASSRGAGETQYF.

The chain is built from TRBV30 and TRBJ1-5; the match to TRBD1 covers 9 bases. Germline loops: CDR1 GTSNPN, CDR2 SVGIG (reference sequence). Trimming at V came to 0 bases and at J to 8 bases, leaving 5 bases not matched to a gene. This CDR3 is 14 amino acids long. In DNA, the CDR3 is TGTGCCTGGAGTGTGTTGGGACAGGGAAAGCCCCAGCATTTT. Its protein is CAWSVLGQGKPQHF.

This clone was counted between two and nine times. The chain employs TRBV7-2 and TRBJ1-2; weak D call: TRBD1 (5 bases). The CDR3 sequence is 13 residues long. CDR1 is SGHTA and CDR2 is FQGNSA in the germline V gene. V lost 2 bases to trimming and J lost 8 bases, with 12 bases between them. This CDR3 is CASSLSGSGGYTF. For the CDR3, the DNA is TGTGCCAGCAGCTTATCAGGGTCGGGCGGCTACACCTTC.

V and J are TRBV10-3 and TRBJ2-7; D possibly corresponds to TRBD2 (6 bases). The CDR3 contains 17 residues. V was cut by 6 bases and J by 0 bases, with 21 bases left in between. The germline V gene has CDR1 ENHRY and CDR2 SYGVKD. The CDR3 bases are TGTGCCATCAGACAATTCGCGGGATCCAACCTCTCCTACGAGCAGTACTTC. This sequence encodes CAIRQFAGSNLSYEQYF.

CDR3 in DNA: TGTGCCAGCAGACGACCCTCTAGCGGAGAGACCCAGTACTTC. It codes for CASRRPSSGETQYF. V usage is TRBV28 and J usage is TRBJ2-5; TRBD2 matches 7 bases. CDR1 and CDR2 from the germline V gene are MDHEN and SYDVKM. The CDR3 is 14 residues long. V dropped 6 bases and J dropped 4; count of bases not matched to a gene: 8.

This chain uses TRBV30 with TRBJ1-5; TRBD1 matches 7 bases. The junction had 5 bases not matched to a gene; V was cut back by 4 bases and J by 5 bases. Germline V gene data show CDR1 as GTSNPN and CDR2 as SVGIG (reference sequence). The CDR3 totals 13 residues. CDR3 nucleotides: TGTGCCTGGAACAAGCAGGGGGATCAGCCCCAGCATTTT. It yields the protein CAWNKQGDQPQHF.

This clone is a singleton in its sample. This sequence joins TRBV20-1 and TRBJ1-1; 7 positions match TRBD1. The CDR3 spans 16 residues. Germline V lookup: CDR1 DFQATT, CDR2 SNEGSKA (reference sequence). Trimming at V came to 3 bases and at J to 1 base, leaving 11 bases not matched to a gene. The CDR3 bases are TGCAGTGCTAGTGGGGGACCGGGACAGTCGAACACTGAAGCTTTCTTT. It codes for CSASGGPGQSNTEAFF.

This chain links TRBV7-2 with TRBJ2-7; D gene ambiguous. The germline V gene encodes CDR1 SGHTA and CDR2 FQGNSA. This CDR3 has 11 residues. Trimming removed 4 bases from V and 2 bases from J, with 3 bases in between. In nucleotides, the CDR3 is TGTGCCAGCAGCTCTACCTACGAGCAGTACTTC. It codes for CASSSTYEQYF.

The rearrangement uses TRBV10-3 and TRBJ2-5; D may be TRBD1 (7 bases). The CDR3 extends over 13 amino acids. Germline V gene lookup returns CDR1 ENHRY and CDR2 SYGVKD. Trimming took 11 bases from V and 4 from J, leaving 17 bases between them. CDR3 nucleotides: TGTGCCGCAGGGGGGACGAACCTAGAGACCCAGTACTTC. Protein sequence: CAAGGTNLETQYF.

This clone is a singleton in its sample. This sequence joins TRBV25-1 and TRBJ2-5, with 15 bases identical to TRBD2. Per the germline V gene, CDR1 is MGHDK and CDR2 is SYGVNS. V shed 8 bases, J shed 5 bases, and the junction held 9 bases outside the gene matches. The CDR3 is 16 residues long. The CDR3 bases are TGTGCCAGCTCGCGGACTAGCGGGAGGGCCGCGGAGACCCAGTACTTC. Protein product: CASSRTSGRAAETQYF.

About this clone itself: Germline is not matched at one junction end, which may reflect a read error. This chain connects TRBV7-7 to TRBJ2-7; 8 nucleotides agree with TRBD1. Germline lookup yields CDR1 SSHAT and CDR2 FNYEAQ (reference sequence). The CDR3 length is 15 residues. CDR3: CASSALGQGPYEQYF. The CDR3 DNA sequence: TGTGCTAGCAGCGCACTAGGACAGGGCCCCTACGAGCAGTACTTC. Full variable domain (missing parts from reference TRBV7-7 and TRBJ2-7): GAGVSQSPRYKVTKRGQDVTLRCDPISSHATLYWYQQALGQGPEFLTYFNYEAQPDKSGLPSDRFSAERPEGSISTLTIQRTEQRDSAMYRCASSALGQGPYEQYFGPGTRLTVT.

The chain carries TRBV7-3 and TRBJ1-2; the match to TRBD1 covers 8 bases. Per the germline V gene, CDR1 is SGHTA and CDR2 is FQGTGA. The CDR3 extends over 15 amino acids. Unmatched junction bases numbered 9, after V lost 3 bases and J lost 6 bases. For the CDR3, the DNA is TGTGCCAGCAGCTTTATTGGACAGGGAATGGATGGCTACACCTTC. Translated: CASSFIGQGMDGYTF.

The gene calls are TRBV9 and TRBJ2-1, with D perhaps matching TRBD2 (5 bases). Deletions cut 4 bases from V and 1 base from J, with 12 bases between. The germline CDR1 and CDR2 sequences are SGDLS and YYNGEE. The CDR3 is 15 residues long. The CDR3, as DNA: TGTGCCAGCAGCCTTAGCGCCGATTCCTACAATGAGCAGTTCTTC. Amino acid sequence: CASSLSADSYNEQFF.